The clone carrying this T cell receptor beta chain was observed a single time. This specimen belongs to a study of shared clonotypes between healthy human individuals. TCRdb's copy holds only in-frame clones and misses some; the assay was immunoSEQ multiplex PCR. In the table there are some 630,000 clones, approximately 96% of which are singletons. The CDR3 is made up of 12 amino acids. Germline-derived CDR1 and CDR2 are WSHSY and SAAADI. The V and J ends lost 7 bases and 2 bases respectively, with 8 bases between them. Naive CD8 cells lacked CD45RO and underwent positive selection for CCR7, leaving out terminally differentiated effector memory CD45RA+ cells. Each of the donors was a healthy adult who was HIV-negative and had not had a recent acute infection or vaccination.

Material: naive CD8+ T cells sorted from blood. The rearrangement joins TRBV10-2 to TRBJ1-1, with D hard to call. This clonotype was obtained from a woman in her twenties or thirties in good health. DNA for the CDR3: TGCGCCAGCACCGGAGGTAACACTGAAGCTTTCTTT. Translated: CASTGGNTEAFF.